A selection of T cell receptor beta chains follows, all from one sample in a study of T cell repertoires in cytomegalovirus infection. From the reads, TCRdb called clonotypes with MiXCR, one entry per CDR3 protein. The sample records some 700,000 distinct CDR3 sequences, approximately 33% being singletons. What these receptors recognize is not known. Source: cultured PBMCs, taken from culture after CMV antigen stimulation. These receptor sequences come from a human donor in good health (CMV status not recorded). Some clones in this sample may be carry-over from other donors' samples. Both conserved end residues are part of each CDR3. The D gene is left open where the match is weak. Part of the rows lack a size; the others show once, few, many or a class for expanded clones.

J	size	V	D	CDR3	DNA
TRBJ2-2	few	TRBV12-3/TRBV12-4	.	CASAYSGTSELFF	TGTGCCAGCGCCTACTCCGGGACGTCGGAGCTGTTTTTT
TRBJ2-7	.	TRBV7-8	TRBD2	CASSLEVTGGEQYF	TGTGCCAGCAGCTTAGAGGTGACCGGGGGGGAGCAGTACTTC
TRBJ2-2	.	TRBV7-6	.	CASSPLPFDPGSPTGELFF	TGTGCCAGCAGCCCTCTTCCTTTTGACCCTGGGTCCCCCACCGGGGAGCTGTTTTTT
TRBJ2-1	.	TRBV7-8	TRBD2	CASSFAGDLYNEQFF	TGTGCCAGCAGCTTTGCGGGAGATCTGTACAATGAGCAGTTCTTC
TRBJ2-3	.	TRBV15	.	CATSRDQGHTDTQYF	TGTGCCACCAGCAGAGATCAGGGCCACACAGATACGCAGTATTTT
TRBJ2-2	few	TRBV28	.	CASRHIRPSDTGELFF	TGTGCCAGCAGGCACATCCGGCCGAGCGACACCGGGGAGCTGTTTTTT
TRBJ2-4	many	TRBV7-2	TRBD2	CASSPPSSGGLKNIQYF	TGTGCCAGCAGCCCCCCTTCCAGCGGGGGCCTAAAAAACATTCAGTACTTC
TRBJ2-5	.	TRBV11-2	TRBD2	CASSLGGRATGQAQYF	TGTGCCAGCAGCTTAGGTGGGAGGGCCACGGGGCAGGCCCAGTACTTC
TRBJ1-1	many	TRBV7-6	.	CASSRKENTEAFF	TGTGCCAGCAGCCGAAAAGAAAACACTGAAGCTTTCTTT
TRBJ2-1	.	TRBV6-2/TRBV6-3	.	CASSYRAGRPLSYNEQFF	TGTGCCAGCAGTTATCGGGCGGGGCGACCCCTCTCCTACAATGAGCAGTTCTTC
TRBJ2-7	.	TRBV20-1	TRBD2	CSARSSGGARPYEQYF	TGCAGTGCTAGATCTAGCGGGGGGGCCCGTCCCTACGAGCAGTACTTC
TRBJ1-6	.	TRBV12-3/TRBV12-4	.	CASSFNRDSPLHF	TGTGCCAGCAGTTTTAACAGGGATTCACCCCTCCACTTT
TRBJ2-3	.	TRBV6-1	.	CASRLHVASTDTQYF	TGTGCCAGCAGGCTTCACGTAGCTAGCACAGATACGCAGTATTTT
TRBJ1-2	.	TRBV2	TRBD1	CASRTGGWYGYTF	TGTGCCAGCAGGACAGGGGGGTGGTATGGCTACACCTTC
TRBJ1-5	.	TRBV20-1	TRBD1	CSATHPGQGSNQPQHF	TGCAGTGCTACGCATCCGGGACAGGGAAGCAATCAGCCCCAGCATTTT
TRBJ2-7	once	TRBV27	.	CATREAYEQYF	TGTGCCACCAGGGAGGCCTACGAGCAGTACTTC
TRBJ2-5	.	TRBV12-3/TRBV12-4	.	CASSLWDNQETQYF	TGTGCCAGCAGTTTATGGGACAACCAAGAGACCCAGTACTTC
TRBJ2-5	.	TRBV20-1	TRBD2	CSAPIMVVAGAETQYF	TGCAGTGCCCCGATTATGGTAGTAGCGGGGGCAGAGACCCAGTACTTC
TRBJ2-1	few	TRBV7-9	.	CASSLGTPSYNEQFF	TGTGCCAGCAGCCTCGGGACACCATCCTACAATGAGCAGTTCTTC
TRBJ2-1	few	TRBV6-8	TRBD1	CASRETGVHGNEQFF	TGTGCCAGCAGGGAGACAGGGGTACATGGCAATGAGCAGTTCTTC
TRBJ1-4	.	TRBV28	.	CASSTGTEDEKLFF	TGTGCCAGCAGCACCGGGACCGAAGATGAAAAACTGTTTTTT
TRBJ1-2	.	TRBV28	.	CASSLVVVGQPNYGYTF	TGTGCCAGCAGCTTAGTAGTAGTAGGACAGCCTAACTATGGCTACACCTTC
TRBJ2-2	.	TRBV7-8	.	CASSLARLTRGELFF	TGTGCCAGCAGCTTAGCGCGGTTGACAAGGGGGGAGCTGTTTTTT
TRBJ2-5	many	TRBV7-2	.	CASSLAAETQYF	TGTGCCAGCAGCTTAGCTGCGGAGACCCAGTACTTC
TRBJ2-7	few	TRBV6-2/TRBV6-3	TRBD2	CASSYPGSGIPRF	TGTGCCAGCAGTTACCCCGGGAGCGGGATACCAAGATTC
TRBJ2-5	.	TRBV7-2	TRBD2	CASSKWTSPTVTQYF	TGTGCCAGCAGCAAGTGGACTAGCCCCACCGTGACCCAGTACTTC
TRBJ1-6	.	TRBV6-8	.	CASSYMRNSPLHF	TGTGCCAGCAGTTACATGAGGAACTCACCCCTCCACTTT
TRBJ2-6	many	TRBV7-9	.	CASSPTPVSRLRTNVLTF	TGTGCCAGCAGCCCCACCCCCGTGTCTCGACTCCGAACCAACGTCCTGACTTTC
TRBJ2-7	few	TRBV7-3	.	CASSLSHRPTYEQYF	TGTGCCAGCAGCTTATCTCACCGTCCGACCTACGAGCAGTACTTC
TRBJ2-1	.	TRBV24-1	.	CATGQWGYNEQFF	TGTGCCACAGGGCAGTGGGGGTACAATGAGCAGTTCTTC
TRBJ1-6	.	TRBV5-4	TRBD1	CASSLASGGWNSPLHF	TGTGCCAGCAGCTTGGCTTCAGGGGGCTGGAATTCACCCCTCCACTTT
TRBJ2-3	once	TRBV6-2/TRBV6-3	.	CASSYSVWIDTQYF	TGTGCCAGCAGTTACTCGGTTTGGATAGATACGCAGTATTTT
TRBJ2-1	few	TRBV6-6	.	CASSPRTQHNEQFF	TGTGCCAGCAGTCCGCGGACACAACACAATGAGCAGTTCTTC
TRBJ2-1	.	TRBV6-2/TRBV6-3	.	CASSPPGGQEQFF	TGTGCCAGCAGCCCCCCCGGGGGGCAGGAGCAGTTCTTC
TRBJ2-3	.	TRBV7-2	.	CASRRAGSTDTQYF	TGTGCCAGCAGACGGGCCGGGAGCACAGATACGCAGTATTTT
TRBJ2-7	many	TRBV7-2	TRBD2	CASSFGLAGLYEQYF	TGTGCCAGCAGCTTCGGACTAGCGGGCCTCTACGAGCAGTACTTC
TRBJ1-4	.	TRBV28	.	CASSLNPGATNEKLFF	TGTGCCAGCAGCCTGAACCCAGGAGCAACTAATGAAAAACTGTTTTTT
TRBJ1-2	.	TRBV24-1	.	CATSASGADGYTF	TGTGCCACCAGTGCCTCGGGGGCGGATGGCTACACCTTC
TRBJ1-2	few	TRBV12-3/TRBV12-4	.	CASSLILTWGYTF	TGTGCCAGCAGTTTAATCTTGACATGGGGCTACACCTTC
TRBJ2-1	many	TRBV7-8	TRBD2	CASSLAVGLGFF	TGTGCCAGCAGCTTAGCCGTGGGACTAGGCTTCTTC
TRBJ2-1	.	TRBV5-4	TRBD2	CASSPGTSGRNNEQFF	TGTGCCAGCAGCCCGGGAACTAGCGGGAGGAATAATGAGCAGTTCTTC
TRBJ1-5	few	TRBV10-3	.	CAISELGDQPQHF	TGTGCCATCAGTGAGTTGGGTGATCAGCCCCAGCATTTT